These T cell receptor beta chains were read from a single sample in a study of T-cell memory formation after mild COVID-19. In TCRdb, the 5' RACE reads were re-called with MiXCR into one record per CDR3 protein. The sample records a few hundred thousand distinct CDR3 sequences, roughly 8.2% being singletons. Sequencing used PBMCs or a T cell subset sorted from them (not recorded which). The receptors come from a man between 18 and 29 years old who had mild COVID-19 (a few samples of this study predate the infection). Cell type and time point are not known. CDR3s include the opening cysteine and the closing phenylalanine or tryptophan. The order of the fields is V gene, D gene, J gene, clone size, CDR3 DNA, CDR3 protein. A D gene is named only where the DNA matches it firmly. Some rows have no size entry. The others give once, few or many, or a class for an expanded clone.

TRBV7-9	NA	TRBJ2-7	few	TGTGCCAGCAGCTTCAGGGGAAGGAGCGAGCAGTACTTC	CASSFRGRSEQYF
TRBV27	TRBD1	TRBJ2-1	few	TGTGCCAGCAGTTCTACGCCGGGACAGGGGGTTGATGAGCAGTTCTTC	CASSSTPGQGVDEQFF
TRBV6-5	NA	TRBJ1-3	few	TGTGCCAGCAGTTACTCTGTCTCTGGAAACACCATATATTTT	CASSYSVSGNTIYF
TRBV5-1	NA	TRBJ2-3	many	TGCGCCAGCAGCTTTGGACAACGGGGAGATACGCAGTATTTT	CASSFGQRGDTQYF
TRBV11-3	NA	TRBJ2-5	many	TGTGCCAGCAGCTTAGATCTCGCTAAGCAAGAGACCCAGTACTTC	CASSLDLAKQETQYF
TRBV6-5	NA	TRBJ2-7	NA	TGTGCCAGCAGCGTCAACAACGAGCAGTACTTC	CASSVNNEQYF
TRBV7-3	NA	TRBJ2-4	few	TGTGCCACCGATGGGGGGATGCTAGCCAAAAACATTCAGTACTTC	CATDGGMLAKNIQYF
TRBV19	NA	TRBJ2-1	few	TGTGCCAGTAGTACGACAGGGGAGGGTGAGCAGTTCTTC	CASSTTGEGEQFF
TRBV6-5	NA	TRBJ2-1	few	TGTGCCAGCAGTTACTCGAGCAGGGGACACAATGAGCAGTTCTTC	CASSYSSRGHNEQFF
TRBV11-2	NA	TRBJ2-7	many	TGTGCCAGCAGCACCCGACTAGGCTCCTACGAGCAGTACTTC	CASSTRLGSYEQYF
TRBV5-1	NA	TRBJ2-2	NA	TGCGCCAGCAGCTTGGCTGACAGGCGGACCGGGGAGCTGTTTTTT	CASSLADRRTGELFF
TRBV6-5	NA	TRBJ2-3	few	TGTGCCAGCAGTTACTCGGGACGGAACACAGATACGCAGTATTTT	CASSYSGRNTDTQYF
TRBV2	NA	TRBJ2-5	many	TGTGCCAGCAGTGAGAGGGAAGAGACCCAGTACTTC	CASSEREETQYF
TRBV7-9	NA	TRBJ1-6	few	TGTGCCAGCAGCTTAATCGGAGGAAATTCACCCCTCCACTTT	CASSLIGGNSPLHF
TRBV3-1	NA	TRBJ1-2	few	TGTGCCAGCAGCCAAGTCTTGGGACCTAACTATGGCTACACCTTC	CASSQVLGPNYGYTF
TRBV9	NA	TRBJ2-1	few	TGTGCCAGCAGCTACGGTTCAGATGCGCATGAGCAGTTCTTC	CASSYGSDAHEQFF
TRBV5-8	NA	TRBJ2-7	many	TGTGCCAGCAGCCCCCCCGGGGCCTACGAGCAGTACTTC	CASSPPGAYEQYF
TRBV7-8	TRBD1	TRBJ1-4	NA	TGTGCCAGCAGCTCGACAGGGGTTCGGGAAAAACTGTTTTTT	CASSSTGVREKLFF
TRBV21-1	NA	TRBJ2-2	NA	TGTGCCAGCAGCATTCATCTTTTCACCGGGGAGCTGTTTTTT	CASSIHLFTGELFF
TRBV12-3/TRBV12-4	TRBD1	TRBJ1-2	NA	TGTGCCAGCAGAGCGGTGGAGGGACAGGGTCATGGCTACACCTTC	CASRAVEGQGHGYTF
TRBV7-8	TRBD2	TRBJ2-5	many	TGTGCCAGCAGCCATCGGGCGGGAGGGGAGACCCAGTACTTC	CASSHRAGGETQYF
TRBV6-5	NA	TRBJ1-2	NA	TGTGCCAGCAGTTTGTACCGGGGCACCTATGGCTACACCTTC	CASSLYRGTYGYTF
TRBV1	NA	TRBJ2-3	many	TGCACCAGCAGCGTAGGGACTAGCGGGGGGCAGACAGATACGCAGTATTTT	CTSSVGTSGGQTDTQYF
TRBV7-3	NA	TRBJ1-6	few	TGTGCCAGCAGTGGGGCAGGGAGGAATTCACCCCTCCACTTT	CASSGAGRNSPLHF
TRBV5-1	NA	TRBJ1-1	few	TGCGCCAGCAGCAGTAGGGACACCCCCACTGAAGCTTTCTTT	CASSSRDTPTEAFF
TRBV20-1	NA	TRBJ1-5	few	TGCAGTGCCCTCGGTCCGGAGGCACCTAATCAGCCCCAGCATTTT	CSALGPEAPNQPQHF